This T cell receptor beta chain was identified during a study of cytomegalovirus exposure and HLA in healthy donors. Study at large: Later analysis reported that the roughly 110 validation repertoires shared the platform of the approximately 690 first-cohort repertoires.

Germline lookup yields CDR1 SGHVS and CDR2 FQNEAQ. CDR3 length: 16 amino acids. The V end lost 4 bases, the J end lost 6 bases, and 22 bases lay between the germline ends. Method: immunoSEQ multiplex PCR; TCRdb's copy keeps in-frame clones and lacks some. This sample has 97,000 or so clones, with about 94% found just once. V and J are TRBV7-8 and TRBJ2-7; D possibly corresponds to TRBD2 (6 bases). The TCR originated in a woman aged 18 to 35 in good health and CMV-seronegative. Sequencing was carried out using PBMCs. As DNA, the CDR3 is TGTGCCAGCAGCTCGTCGACTAGTCAGCAGAGCCCCGAGCAGTACTTC. This gives the protein CASSSSTSQQSPEQYF.